Presented here are 18 T cell receptor beta chains from one specimen sequenced in a study of T cell repertoires in cytomegalovirus infection. TCRdb fed the reads into MiXCR, producing one record per CDR3 protein. The data contain approximately 730,000 distinct CDR3 sequences, around a third of them seen just once; the ten biggest clones take up roughly 18%. These receptors have no known antigen. The specimen comprised cultured PBMCs, sampled from culture after CMV antigen stimulation. The receptors shown here come from a human donor in good health (CMV status not recorded). Some clones in this sample may be carry-over from other donors' samples.

This chain uses TRBV5-6 with TRBJ1-6; D unresolved. Germline CDR1 and CDR2: SGHDT and YYEEEE. The CDR3 has 11 residues. V gave up 4 bases and J gave up 12 bases, with 8 bases separating them. The CDR3 coding sequence is TGTGCCAGCAGCGGCAGCGGACCCCTCCACTTT. It codes for CASSGSGPLHF.

V and J are TRBV12-3 or TRBV12-4 and TRBJ2-2; unclear D gene. V was clipped by 5 bases and J by 0 bases, with 10 bases between them. The CDR3 has 15 amino acids. CDR3 loop: CASSLLLPNTGELFF. The CDR3 nucleotides are TGTGCCAGCAGTCTACTATTACCGAACACCGGGGAGCTGTTTTTT.

This chain uses TRBV12-3 or TRBV12-4 with TRBJ1-2, with 8 bases aligning to TRBD1. After removal of 6 bases from V and 5 bases from J, the junction contained 8 bases not matched to a gene. The CDR3 has 14 residues. The CDR3 protein is CASSHTDREYGYTF. CDR3 bases: TGTGCCAGCAGCCACACGGACAGGGAGTATGGCTACACCTTC.

The table lists this clonotype with a few counts. The chain combines TRBV7-9 with TRBJ2-5; TRBD2 aligns across 11 bases. The CDR3 runs to 19 residues. Losses at the gene ends were 1 base for V and 1 base for J; bases not matched to a gene: 11. CDR1 and CDR2 (germline): SEHNR, FQNEAQ (reference sequence). In nucleotides, the CDR3 is TGTGCCAGCAGCTTAGGCCGACTAGCGGGATCGCCCGGCCAAGAGACCCAGTACTTC. Translation gives CASSLGRLAGSPGQETQYF.

The genes are TRBV27 and TRBJ1-1; D remains ambiguous. CDR1 is MNHEY, CDR2 SMNVEV, per germline (reference sequence). CDR3 length: 11 amino acids. This CDR3 is CVTASGTEAFF. The CDR3 DNA follows: TGTGTTACAGCTTCCGGCACTGAAGCTTTCTTT.

The CDR3 nucleotides are TGTGCCAGCAGCTTAGGCGGGGGAAGCTATCCCTACGAGCAGTACTTC. It encodes CASSLGGGSYPYEQYF. The genes are TRBV7-2 and TRBJ2-7, with 7 bases that match TRBD2. The germline gives CDR1 SGHTA, CDR2 FQGNSA. The CDR3 extends over 16 amino acids. V lost 1 base to trimming and J lost 2 bases; unmatched junction nucleotides: 8.

CDR3 coding DNA: TGTGCCAGCAGCTTAGGGGGGACAGGGGGGAATGAGCAGTTCTTC. Amino acid sequence: CASSLGGTGGNEQFF. This sequence joins TRBV7-2 and TRBJ2-1; TRBD1 matches 11 bases. Trimming cost V 1 base and J 7 bases; bases outside gene matches: 3. The CDR3 totals 15 residues. Germline V gene data show CDR1 as SGHTA and CDR2 as FQGNSA.

The genes are TRBV7-8 and TRBJ1-2; D is possibly TRBD1 (6 bases). The CDR3 covers 13 residues. The germline V and J ends were trimmed by 5 bases and 9 bases, with 16 bases remaining between them. Germline V CDR1 and CDR2: SGHVS, FQNEAQ. CDR3 nucleotide sequence: TGTGCCAGCAGCCGAGACCGGGACACCCGCTACACCTTC. This sequence encodes CASSRDRDTRYTF.

This clonotype was seen more than once but under ten times. The V and J genes are TRBV15 and TRBJ2-4; a possible D gene is TRBD1 (6 bases). V lost 2 bases to trimming and J lost 6 bases, with 8 bases between them. The germline gives CDR1 LNHNV, CDR2 YYDKDF (reference sequence). There are 13 residues in the CDR3. CDR3 residues: CATSRLGGNIQYF. The DNA for the CDR3 is TGTGCCACCAGCAGACTAGGGGGAAACATTCAGTACTTC. The variable domain in full, completed from reference TRBV15 and TRBJ2-4, reads DAMVIQNPRYQVTQFGKPVTLSCSQTLNHNVMYWYQQKSSQAPKLLFHYYDKDFNNEADTPDNFQSRRPNTSFCFLDIRSPGLGDTAMYLCATSRLGGNIQYFGAGTRLSVL.

A few counts support this clonotype. The chain links TRBV19 to TRBJ2-1; perhaps TRBD1 as D (5 bases). Per germline, CDR1 LNHDA and CDR2 SQIVND (reference sequence). The CDR3 contains 15 residues. V was cut by 3 bases and J by 7 bases, with 16 bases left in between. This chain's CDR3 is CASSMGLLDLNEQFF. In DNA form, the CDR3 reads TGTGCCAGTAGTATGGGGCTCCTTGACCTTAATGAGCAGTTCTTC.

This clonotype was picked up a small number of times. V is TRBV18 and J is TRBJ2-7; possibly TRBD1 for D (5 bases). In germline, CDR1 is KGHSH, CDR2 LQKENI. CDR3 length equals 15 residues. The V end was cut by 6 bases, the J end by 2 bases, with 17 bases between. The CDR3 protein is CASSPLPRATYEQYF. CDR3 bases: TGTGCCAGCTCCCCCCTGCCCAGGGCCACCTACGAGCAGTACTTC.

Many counts were recorded for this clonotype. V gene TRBV7-2 combines with J gene TRBJ2-6; D remains ambiguous. Trimming pared 7 bases from V and 4 bases from J, leaving 11 bases between. This CDR3 has 14 residues. Germline V lookup: CDR1 SGHTA, CDR2 FQGNSA. The CDR3 spells CASNGPLGANVLTF. The CDR3 DNA reads as TGTGCCAGCAACGGCCCCCTGGGGGCCAACGTCCTGACTTTC.

In its sample, this clonotype was seen a few times. The rearrangement joins TRBV7-2 to TRBJ1-2; D gene uncertain. Germline CDR1 is SGHTA and CDR2 is FQGNSA. Trimming left V 4 bases short and J 2 bases short, with 5 bases between. The CDR3 covers 12 residues. CDR3 coding DNA: TGTGCCAGCAGCTACCAAAACTATGGCTACACCTTC. Translation gives CASSYQNYGYTF.

In its sample, this clonotype was seen a few times. This chain joins TRBV20-1 and TRBJ2-3, with 10 bases lining up with TRBD2. V lost 3 bases and J lost 7; bases outside the gene matches: 7. Germline lookup yields CDR1 DFQATT and CDR2 SNEGSKA (reference sequence). CDR3 length: 14 residues. The chain's CDR3 is CSASILAGVNTQYF. CDR3 DNA: TGCAGTGCTAGTATCCTAGCGGGGGTAAATACGCAGTATTTT.

This clonotype occurred a few times. CDR3 sequence: CASTPAAGVYEQYF. CDR3 sequence (DNA): TGTGCCAGCACCCCCGCGGCCGGGGTCTACGAGCAGTACTTC. The chain employs TRBV12-3 or TRBV12-4 and TRBJ2-7; D is possibly TRBD2 (5 bases). V was trimmed by 7 bases and J by 3 bases, leaving 16 bases between them. The CDR3 is 14 residues long.

The V and J genes are TRBV6-2 or TRBV6-3 and TRBJ2-1, with 10 positions matching TRBD2. Germline loops: CDR1 MNHEY, CDR2 SVGEGT. There are 16 residues in the CDR3. V trimming: 2 bases; J trimming: 6 bases; junction bases outside the gene matches: 7. The DNA for the CDR3 is TGTGCCAGCAGTTACCCAGCGGGAGGGCCGGGCAATGAGCAGTTCTTC. Its translation is CASSYPAGGPGNEQFF.

This clonotype was counted many times. This sequence joins TRBV11-2 and TRBJ2-2; 8 bases agree with TRBD1. The germline V gene has CDR1 SGHAT and CDR2 FQNNGV. V was clipped by 5 bases and J by 5 bases; unmatched bases: 7. There are 15 residues in the CDR3. The CDR3 region is CASSPGQGWTGELFF. CDR3 nucleotide sequence: TGTGCCAGCAGCCCTGGACAGGGTTGGACCGGGGAGCTGTTTTTT.

This rearrangement joins TRBV6-1 to TRBJ2-3; 7 bases fit TRBD1. After removal of 6 bases from V and 3 bases from J, the junction contained 9 bases not matched to a gene. The germline CDR1 and CDR2 sequences are MNHNS and SASEGT. This CDR3 spans 15 amino acids. Written as DNA, the CDR3 is TGTGCCAGCAGGGAAACAGGGGTTAGAACAGATACGCAGTATTTT. Translating it yields CASRETGVRTDTQYF.